The 30 T cell receptor beta chains presented below share a single source sample, sequenced in a study of blood T cell repertoires in COVID-19. The table came from immunoSEQ multiplex PCR; TCRdb's copy has only in-frame clones and leaves some out. Counted here are around 210,000 clones, 89% occurring once; the ten biggest clones make up about 8.1%. Sequencing was performed on PBMCs or T cells enriched from blood (not recorded which). The receptors derive from a young woman who had recovered from COVID-19.

The chain recombines TRBV19 with TRBJ1-6; D is possibly TRBD1 (6 bases). The V gene's germline CDR1 is LNHDA and CDR2 SQIVND (reference sequence). The V gene lost 9 bases and the J gene lost 6 bases, with 15 bases spanning the gap. CDR3 length: 14 residues. CDR3 DNA: TGTGCCAGAATGCAGGGGAACTTTAATTCACCCCTCCACTTT. It codes for CARMQGNFNSPLHF.

The rearrangement links TRBV4-2 to TRBJ2-3, with D possibly being TRBD1 (6 bases). CDR1 is LGHNA and CDR2 is YNFKEQ in the germline V gene. The CDR3 is 18 residues long. The V end lost 4 bases, the J end lost 2 bases, and 22 bases lay between the germline ends. The DNA of the CDR3 is TGTGCCAGCAGCCTATCCTGGGGGCGTCAGTCAGACACAGATACGCAGTATTTT. Its protein product is CASSLSWGRQSDTDTQYF.

V is TRBV3-1 (or the pseudogene TRBV3-2) and J is TRBJ2-5, with D uncertain. The germline V gene encodes CDR1 LGHDT and CDR2 YNNKEL (reference sequence). The CDR3 totals 12 residues. Trimming shortened V by 0 bases and J by 12 bases, and 11 bases separated the two germline ends. The CDR3 here is CASSQDLTPEYF. CDR3 in DNA: TGTGCCAGCAGCCAAGATTTGACTCCCGAGTACTTC.

The chain has TRBV2 and TRBJ2-3, with D possibly matching TRBD1 (5 bases). The CDR3 totals 15 residues. V was pared by 7 bases and J by 1 base, with 15 bases between. Looked up from germline, CDR1 is SNHLY and CDR2 is FYNNEI. The CDR3 nucleotides read TGTGCCAGCAAATCTGGGGCCACGGGCACAGATACGCAGTATTTT. Its translation: CASKSGATGTDTQYF.

The gene calls are TRBV6-6 and TRBJ1-5, with 7 bases aligning to TRBD1. CDR1 is MNHNY, CDR2 SVGAGI, per germline (reference sequence). CDR3 size: 15 residues. V shed 2 bases, J shed 4 bases, and the junction held 5 bases outside the gene matches. The CDR3 reads CASSYGDSGNQPQHF. CDR3 DNA: TGTGCCAGCAGTTACGGGGACAGCGGAAATCAGCCCCAGCATTTT.

In its sample, this clone was seen once. The gene calls are TRBV25-1 and TRBJ2-2, with 8 bases fitting TRBD2. The length of the CDR3 is 14 residues. V gave up 8 bases and J gave up 0 bases; unmatched junction bases: 2. The germline V gene encodes CDR1 MGHDK and CDR2 SYGVNS. The CDR3 loop is CASAGGANTGELFF. CDR3 sequence (DNA): TGTGCCAGCGCGGGGGGTGCGAACACCGGGGAGCTGTTTTTT.

The chain combines TRBV19 with TRBJ2-7; D may be TRBD2 (6 bases). Trimming took off 6 bases at V and 0 bases at J, with 12 bases between the two ends. CDR3 length equals 14 residues. The germline CDR1 and CDR2 sequences are LNHDA and SQIVND (reference sequence). Written as DNA, the CDR3 is TGTGCCAGTAGCATGGGGGGTAGCTCCTACGAGCAGTACTTC. Protein: CASSMGGSSYEQYF.

This clone came up once. The rearrangement uses TRBV29-1 and TRBJ2-5; 10 bases fit TRBD1. V shed 2 bases, J shed 5 bases, and the junction held 2 bases outside the gene matches. This CDR3 has 13 amino acids. Germline V gene data show CDR1 as SQVTM and CDR2 as ANQGSEA. The CDR3 DNA is TGCAGCGTTGAAAAGGGACAGGGGGAGACCCAGTACTTC. As protein: CSVEKGQGETQYF.

Many counts were recorded for this clone. The rearrangement uses TRBV6-4 and TRBJ1-5; no reliable D call. Trimming took 3 bases from V and 5 from J, leaving 8 bases between them. The CDR3 spans 13 residues. The germline CDR1 and CDR2 sequences are MRHNA and SNTAGT. This CDR3 is CASSEDTHQPQHF. For the CDR3, the DNA is TGTGCCAGCAGTGAAGACACCCATCAGCCCCAGCATTTT.

The chain has TRBV28 and TRBJ1-5; the match to TRBD1 covers 7 bases. The J segment lost 3 bases and the V segment lost 3 bases, leaving 8 bases of the junction unmatched. Germline CDR1 reads MDHEN; CDR2 reads SYDVKM. CDR3 length: 16 amino acids. The DNA of the CDR3 is TGTGCCAGCAGTTTCAACAGGGGACCCCTCAATCAGCCCCAGCATTTT. Translated, it gives CASSFNRGPLNQPQHF.

This rearrangement joins TRBV29-1 to TRBJ2-7, with TRBD1 identical over 9 bases. With V trimmed by 5 bases and J by 5 bases, 4 bases remained unmatched. The length of the CDR3 is 12 residues. Germline-derived CDR1 and CDR2 are SQVTM and ANQGSEA. CDR3 coding DNA: TGCAGCGTTTCGGGACAGGGAAACGAGCAGTACTTC. Translation gives CSVSGQGNEQYF.

The chain carries TRBV4-1 and TRBJ2-2; D perhaps matches TRBD1 (5 bases). The CDR3 spans 17 residues. Trimming cost V 1 base and J 4 bases, with 16 bases left between them. The germline gives CDR1 MGHRA, CDR2 YSYEKL. CDR3 coding DNA: TGCGCCAGCAGCCAAGTCGATTTGGGGCTCCCCACCGGGGAGCTGTTTTTT. Translating it yields CASSQVDLGLPTGELFF.

The chain couples TRBV30 to TRBJ1-1, with D possibly matching TRBD1 (6 bases). The CDR3 totals 14 residues. V gave up 2 bases and J gave up 8 bases, with 18 bases separating them. The germline V gene encodes CDR1 GTSNPN and CDR2 SVGIG (reference sequence). The CDR3 DNA follows: TGTGCCTGGAGTCCCCCCCCCGGGGGGCGAGAAGCTTTCTTT. It encodes CAWSPPPGGREAFF. The whole variable domain, filled in from reference TRBV30 and TRBJ1-1, reads SQTIHQWPATLVQPVGSPLSLECTVEGTSNPNLYWYRQAAGRGLQLLFYSVGIGQISSEVPQNLSASRPQDRQFILSSKKLLLSDSGFYLCAWSPPPGGREAFFGQGTRLTVV.

The genes are TRBV25-1 and TRBJ1-2; 8 nucleotides match TRBD1. Trimming at V came to 5 bases and at J to 6 bases, leaving 11 bases not matched to a gene. The CDR3 runs 15 residues. The germline V gene encodes CDR1 MGHDK and CDR2 SYGVNS. The CDR3 DNA follows: TGTGCCAGCAGTCCCTCCCGACAGGGGTTGAATGGCTACACCTTC. Residues: CASSPSRQGLNGYTF.

The rearrangement joins TRBV28 to TRBJ1-6; D is possibly TRBD1 (6 bases). Trimming left V 5 bases short and J 8 bases short, with 7 bases between. Germline V gene lookup returns CDR1 MDHEN and CDR2 SYDVKM. The CDR3 consists of 12 residues. The CDR3 sequence: CASSRTDSPLHF. In DNA, the CDR3 is TGTGCCAGCAGTCGGACAGATTCACCCCTCCACTTT.

The chain links TRBV12-5 to TRBJ1-2; 7 bases are a match to TRBD1. The CDR3 is 15 amino acids. Germline-derived CDR1 and CDR2 are LGHNT and FRNRAP. The V and J ends lost 0 bases and 2 bases, in that order; junction bases with no gene match: 3. The CDR3 bases are TGTGCTAGTGGTTTGGTGCCCAGGGGGAACTATGGCTACACCTTC. Encoded protein: CASGLVPRGNYGYTF.

This chain links TRBV5-1 with TRBJ2-2; TRBD1 aligns across 7 bases. Germline V CDR1 and CDR2: SGHRS, YFSETQ. CDR3 size: 12 residues. V lost 7 bases and J lost 5; bases outside the gene matches: 2. The CDR3 DNA reads TGCGCCAGCCACAGGGGAACCGGGGAGCTGTTTTTT. Translating gives CASHRGTGELFF.

This chain joins TRBV19 and TRBJ2-4; D is unresolved. Germline-derived CDR1 and CDR2 are LNHDA and SQIVND (reference sequence). V was cut by 1 base and J by 1 base, with 8 bases left in between. The CDR3 is 15 residues long. The CDR3: CASSIALSAKNIQYF. As DNA, the CDR3 is TGTGCCAGTAGTATAGCTCTTTCGGCCAAAAACATTCAGTACTTC. Combining the CDR3 with reference TRBV19 and TRBJ2-4 gives the whole variable domain DGGITQSPKYLFRKEGQNVTLSCEQNLNHDAMYWYRQDPGQGLRLIYYSQIVNDFQKGDIAEGYSVSREKKESFPLTVTSAQKNPTAFYLCASSIALSAKNIQYFGAGTRLSVL.

This CDR3 reads CASSIAGARAIEAFF. The CDR3 region has the DNA TGTGCCAGTAGTATAGCTGGGGCCAGGGCCATTGAAGCTTTCTTT. The chain joins TRBV19 to TRBJ1-1; tentative D call: TRBD1 (5 bases). The CDR3 is 15 amino acids. V was cut by 1 base and J by 7 bases, with 16 bases left in between. Looked up from germline, CDR1 is LNHDA and CDR2 is SQIVND (reference sequence).

The chain recombines TRBV7-9 with TRBJ2-3, with 11 positions matching TRBD1. The V gene's germline CDR1 is SEHNR and CDR2 FQNEAQ (reference sequence). CDR3 size: 15 residues. Trimming removed 5 bases from V and 3 bases from J; junction bases left unmatched: 4. The CDR3 sequence is CASSLRDRGTDTQYF. CDR3 DNA: TGTGCCAGCAGCCTCCGGGACAGGGGGACAGATACGCAGTATTTT.

The chain is built from TRBV12-3 or TRBV12-4 and TRBJ1-5; D might be TRBD1 (6 bases). Trimming took 4 bases from V and 3 from J, leaving 7 bases between them. The CDR3 runs to 13 residues. Here the CDR3 reads CASSWTDNQPQHF. The CDR3 nucleotides read TGTGCCAGCAGTTGGACAGACAATCAGCCCCAGCATTTT.

The chain uses TRBV5-4 and TRBJ2-7; TRBD2 aligns across 10 bases. V lost 1 base, J lost 2 bases, and 12 bases stayed unmatched. Germline values: CDR1 SGHNT, CDR2 YYREEE (reference sequence). The CDR3 is made up of 18 amino acids. The CDR3 DNA sequence: TGTGCCAGCAGCTTGAGAGCGGGGGGGCGATTTGGGGCCTACGAGCAGTACTTC. Protein: CASSLRAGGRFGAYEQYF. Together with reference TRBV5-4 and TRBJ2-7, the CDR3 gives the full variable domain: ETGVTQSPTHLIKTRGQQVTLRCSSQSGHNTVSWYQQALGQGPQFIFQYYREEENGRGNFPPRFSGLQFPNYSSELNVNALELDDSALYLCASSLRAGGRFGAYEQYFGPGTRLTVT.

J is TRBJ1-6 and V is TRBV27, with D uncertain. Germline-derived CDR1 and CDR2 are MNHEY and SMNVEV (reference sequence). Deletions cut 10 bases from V and 5 bases from J, with 15 bases between. This CDR3 spans 14 amino acids. CDR3 sequence (DNA): TGTGCCACCGGGTCCCGGCATAATAATTCACCCCTCCACTTT. It specifies CATGSRHNNSPLHF.

The chain carries TRBV21-1 and TRBJ2-1; the DNA was not compared with TRBD2, the D call given in the table. TRBV21-1 is described as a pseudogene. CDR3 length equals 12 residues. DNA of the CDR3: TGTGCCAGCAGTCCCTTCCGGCGGGAGCAGTTCTTC. Protein sequence: CASSPFRREQFF.

V usage is TRBV28 and J usage is TRBJ2-1; 11 bases are shared with TRBD2. From germline, CDR1 is MDHEN and CDR2 SYDVKM. J lost 0 bases, V lost 2 bases, and 12 bases had no gene match. CDR3 length: 20 residues. The CDR3 is CASSLRGLSGGVFSYNEQFF. For the CDR3, the DNA is TGTGCCAGCAGTTTAAGAGGGCTTAGCGGGGGGGTTTTCTCCTACAATGAGCAGTTCTTC.

The chain joins TRBV19 to TRBJ1-2, with TRBD1 matching over 8 bases. The CDR3 sequence is 15 residues long. Losses at the gene ends were 7 bases for V and 4 bases for J; bases not matched to a gene: 11. Germline V gene data show CDR1 as LNHDA and CDR2 as SQIVND (reference sequence). In DNA form, the CDR3 reads TGTGCCAGTAAGGGCAGGGGGCTCGGTTCCTATGGCTACACCTTC. Translating it yields CASKGRGLGSYGYTF.

The chain couples TRBV28 to TRBJ2-7; maybe TRBD1 (5 bases). Germline V gene lookup returns CDR1 MDHEN and CDR2 SYDVKM. V was cut by 4 bases and J by 5 bases, with 12 bases left in between. The CDR3 has 13 amino acids. CDR3 DNA sequence: TGTGCCAGCAGTTGGTCAGGGTTCGACGAGCAGTACTTC. This gives the protein CASSWSGFDEQYF. The full variable domain, rest sourced from reference TRBV28 and TRBJ2-7, is DVKVTQSSRYLVKRTGEKVFLECVQDMDHENMFWYRQDPGLGLRLIYFSYDVKMKEKGDIPEGYSVSREKKERFSLILESASTNQTSMYLCASSWSGFDEQYFGPGTRLTVT.

The chain combines TRBV6-5 with TRBJ1-2, with TRBD1 matching 8 bases. The CDR3 has 13 residues. CDR1 and CDR2 from the germline V gene are MNHEY and SVGAGI. V lost 7 bases and J lost 6; bases outside the gene matches: 7. This chain's CDR3 is CASTRQGRDGYTF. The DNA of the CDR3 is TGTGCCAGCACCCGACAGGGGAGGGATGGCTACACCTTC.

The chain combines TRBV6-1 with TRBJ2-1; 8 positions match TRBD2. The CDR3 extends over 15 amino acids. Per germline, CDR1 MNHNS and CDR2 SASEGT. Trimming removed 1 base from V and 5 bases from J; junction bases left unmatched: 4. The CDR3 spells CASSEGSGGNNEQFF. CDR3 nucleotides: TGTGCCAGCAGTGAAGGCAGCGGGGGAAACAATGAGCAGTTCTTC.

This sequence joins TRBV12-2 and TRBJ1-5. TRBV12-2 is an annotated pseudogene. The CDR3 totals 16 residues. CDR3 region: CVSRLDTWGGPQPQHF. The CDR3 nucleotides are TGTGTAAGTCGCTTAGACACGTGGGGGGGCCCTCAGCCCCAGCATTTT.